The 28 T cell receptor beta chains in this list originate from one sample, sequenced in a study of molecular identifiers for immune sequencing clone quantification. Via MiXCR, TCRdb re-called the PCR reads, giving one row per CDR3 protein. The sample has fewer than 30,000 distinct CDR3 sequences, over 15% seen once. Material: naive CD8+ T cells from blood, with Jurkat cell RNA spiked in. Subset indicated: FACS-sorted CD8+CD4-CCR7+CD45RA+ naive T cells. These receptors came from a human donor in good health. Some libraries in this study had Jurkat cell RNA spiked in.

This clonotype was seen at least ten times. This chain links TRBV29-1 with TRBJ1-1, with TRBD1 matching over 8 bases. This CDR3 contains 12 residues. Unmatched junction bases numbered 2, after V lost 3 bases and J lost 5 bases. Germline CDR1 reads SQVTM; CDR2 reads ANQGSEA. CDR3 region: CSVDQGATEAFF. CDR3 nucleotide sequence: TGCAGCGTTGATCAGGGGGCGACTGAAGCTTTCTTT.

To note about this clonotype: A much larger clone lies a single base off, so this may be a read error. CDR3 DNA sequence: TGTGCCAGCAGCTTAACAGCGGGAGTGGTAGATGCGCAGTATTTT. This sequence encodes CASSLTAGVVDAQYF. This chain joins TRBV7-2 and TRBJ2-3; TRBD2 matches 8 bases. The CDR3 sequence is 15 residues long. Germline CDR1 and CDR2: SGHTA and FQGNSA.

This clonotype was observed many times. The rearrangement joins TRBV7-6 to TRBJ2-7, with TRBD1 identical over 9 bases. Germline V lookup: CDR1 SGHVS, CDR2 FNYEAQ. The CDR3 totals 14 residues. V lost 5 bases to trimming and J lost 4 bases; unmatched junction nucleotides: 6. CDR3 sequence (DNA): TGTGCCAGCAGCCCGGGGACAGGGTTATACGAGCAGTACTTC. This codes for CASSPGTGLYEQYF.

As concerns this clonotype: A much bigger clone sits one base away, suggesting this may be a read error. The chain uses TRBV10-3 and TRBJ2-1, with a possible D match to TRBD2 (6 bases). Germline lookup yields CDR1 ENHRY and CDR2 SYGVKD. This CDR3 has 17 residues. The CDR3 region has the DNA TGTGCCATCAGTGAGTCTAGTCTAGCGAGAGCCTACAATGAGCGGTTCTTC. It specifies CAISESSLARAYNERFF.

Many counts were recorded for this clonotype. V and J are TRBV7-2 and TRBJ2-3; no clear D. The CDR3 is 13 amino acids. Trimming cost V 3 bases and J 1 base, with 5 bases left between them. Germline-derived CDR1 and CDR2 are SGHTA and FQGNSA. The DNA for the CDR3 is TGTGCCAGCAGCTTCGGCGGCACAGATACGCAGTATTTT. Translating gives CASSFGGTDTQYF.

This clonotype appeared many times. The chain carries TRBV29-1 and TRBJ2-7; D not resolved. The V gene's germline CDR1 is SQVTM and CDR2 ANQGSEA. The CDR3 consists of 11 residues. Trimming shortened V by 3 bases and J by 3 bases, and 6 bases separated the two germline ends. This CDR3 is CSVEDNYEQYF. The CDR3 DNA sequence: TGCAGCGTTGAGGATAACTACGAGCAGTACTTC.

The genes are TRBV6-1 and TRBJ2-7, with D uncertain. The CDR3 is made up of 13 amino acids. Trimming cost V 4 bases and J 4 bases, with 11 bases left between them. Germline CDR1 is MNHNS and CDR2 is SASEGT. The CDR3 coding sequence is TGTGCCAGCAGTGGTACATTTTCTTACGAGCAGTACTTC. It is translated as CASSGTFSYEQYF.

Written as DNA, the CDR3 is TGTGCCATCAGTGATCGACTAGAAGAGACCCAGTACTTC. It codes for CAISDRLEETQYF. The J gene is TRBJ2-5, the V gene TRBV10-3; TRBD2 is a possible D gene (6 bases). Germline V gene lookup returns CDR1 ENHRY and CDR2 SYGVKD. There are 13 residues in the CDR3. V was pared by 3 bases and J by 3 bases, with 8 bases between.

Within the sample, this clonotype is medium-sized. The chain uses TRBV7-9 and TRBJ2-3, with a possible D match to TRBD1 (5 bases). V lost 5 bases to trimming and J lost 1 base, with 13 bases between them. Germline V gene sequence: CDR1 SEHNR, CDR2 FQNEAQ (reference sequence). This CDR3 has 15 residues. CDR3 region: CASSPYRSRTDTQYF. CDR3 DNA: TGTGCCAGCAGCCCTTACAGGTCCCGCACAGATACGCAGTATTTT.

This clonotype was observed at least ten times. CDR3 sequence reads: CASSQEILSTENQPQHF. As DNA, the CDR3 is TGCGCCAGCAGCCAAGAGATATTATCGACAGAGAATCAGCCCCAGCATTTT. The V gene is TRBV4-3, the J gene TRBJ1-5, with a tentative D call TRBD1 (5 bases). The CDR3 extends over 17 amino acids. The germline V gene has CDR1 LGHNA and CDR2 YSLEER. V was pared by 0 bases and J by 4 bases, with 16 bases between.

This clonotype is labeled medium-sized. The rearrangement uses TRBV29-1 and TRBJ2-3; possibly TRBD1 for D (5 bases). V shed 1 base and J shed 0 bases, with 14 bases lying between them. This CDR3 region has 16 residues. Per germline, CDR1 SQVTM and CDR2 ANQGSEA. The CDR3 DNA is TGCAGCGTTGAAGTTCAACAGGCACTGAGCACAGATACGCAGTATTTT. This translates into CSVEVQQALSTDTQYF.

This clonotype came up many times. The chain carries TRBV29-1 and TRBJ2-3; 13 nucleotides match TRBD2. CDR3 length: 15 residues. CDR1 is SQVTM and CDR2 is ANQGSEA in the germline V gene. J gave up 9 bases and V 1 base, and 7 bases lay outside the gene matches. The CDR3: CSVEVGLAGSGTQYF. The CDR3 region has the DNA TGCAGCGTTGAAGTGGGACTAGCGGGGTCCGGGACGCAGTATTTT.

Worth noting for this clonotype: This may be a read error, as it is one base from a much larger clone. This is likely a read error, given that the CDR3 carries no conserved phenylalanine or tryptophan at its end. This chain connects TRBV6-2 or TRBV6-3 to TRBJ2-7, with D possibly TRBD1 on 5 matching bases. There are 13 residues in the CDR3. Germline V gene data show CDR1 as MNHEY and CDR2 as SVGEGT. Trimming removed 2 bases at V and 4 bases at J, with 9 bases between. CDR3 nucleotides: TGTGCCAGCAGTTACGGGGCTACTTACGAGCAGTACTCC. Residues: CASSYGATYEQYS.

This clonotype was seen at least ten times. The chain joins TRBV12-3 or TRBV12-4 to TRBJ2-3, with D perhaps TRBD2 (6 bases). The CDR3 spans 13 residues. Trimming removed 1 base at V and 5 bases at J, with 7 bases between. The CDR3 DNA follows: TGTGCCAGCAGTTTAGGCGGGGTAGATACGCAGTATTTT. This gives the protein CASSLGGVDTQYF.

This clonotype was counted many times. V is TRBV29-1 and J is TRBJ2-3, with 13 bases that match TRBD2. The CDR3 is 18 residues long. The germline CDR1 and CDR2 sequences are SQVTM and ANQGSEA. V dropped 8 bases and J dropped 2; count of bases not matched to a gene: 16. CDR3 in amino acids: CSIQGTSGNQTFTDTQYF. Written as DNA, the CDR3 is TGCAGCATTCAGGGGACTAGCGGGAACCAGACTTTCACAGATACGCAGTATTTT.

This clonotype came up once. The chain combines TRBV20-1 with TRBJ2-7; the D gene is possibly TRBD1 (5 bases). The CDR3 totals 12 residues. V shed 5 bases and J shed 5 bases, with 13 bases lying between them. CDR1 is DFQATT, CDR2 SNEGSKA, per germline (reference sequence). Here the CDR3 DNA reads TGCAGTGCTGGGGCAGGTAGCCACGAGCAGTACTTC. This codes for CSAGAGSHEQYF.

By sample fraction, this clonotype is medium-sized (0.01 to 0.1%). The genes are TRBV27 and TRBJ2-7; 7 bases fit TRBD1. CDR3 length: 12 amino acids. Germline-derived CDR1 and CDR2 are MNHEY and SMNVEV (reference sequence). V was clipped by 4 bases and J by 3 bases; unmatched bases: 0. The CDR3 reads CASSSGGYEQYF. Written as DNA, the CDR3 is TGTGCCAGCAGTTCAGGGGGCTACGAGCAGTACTTC.

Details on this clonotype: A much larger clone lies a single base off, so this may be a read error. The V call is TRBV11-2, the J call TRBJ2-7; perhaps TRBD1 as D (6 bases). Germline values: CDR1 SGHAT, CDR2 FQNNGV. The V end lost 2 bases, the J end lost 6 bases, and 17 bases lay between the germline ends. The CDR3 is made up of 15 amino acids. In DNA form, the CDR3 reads TGTGCCAGCAGCTTAATCATCGGGACACGGAGCGAGCAGTACTTC. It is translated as CASSLIIGTRSEQYF.

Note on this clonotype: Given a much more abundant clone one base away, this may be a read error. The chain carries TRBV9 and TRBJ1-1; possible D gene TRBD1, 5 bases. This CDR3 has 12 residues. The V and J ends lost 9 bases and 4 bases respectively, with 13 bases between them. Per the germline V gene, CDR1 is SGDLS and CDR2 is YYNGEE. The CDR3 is CANTPGGTEAFF. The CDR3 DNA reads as TGTGCCAACACCCCCGGGGGCACTGAAGCTTTCTTT.

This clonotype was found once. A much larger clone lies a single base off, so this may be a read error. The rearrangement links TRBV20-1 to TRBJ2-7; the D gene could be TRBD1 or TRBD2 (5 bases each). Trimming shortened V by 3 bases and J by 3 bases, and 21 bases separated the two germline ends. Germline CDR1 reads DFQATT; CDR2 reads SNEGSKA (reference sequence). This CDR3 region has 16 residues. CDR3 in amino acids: CSASGTITSRCYEQYF. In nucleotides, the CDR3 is TGCAGTGCTAGTGGGACCATCACCTCACGCTGCTACGAGCAGTACTTC.

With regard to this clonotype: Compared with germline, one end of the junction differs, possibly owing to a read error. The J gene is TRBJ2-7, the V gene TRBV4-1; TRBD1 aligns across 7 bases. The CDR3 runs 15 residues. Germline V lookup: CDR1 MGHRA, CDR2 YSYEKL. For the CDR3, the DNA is TGCGCCAGCAGCCAAGATATGGGACAGAGGTACGGGCAGTACTTC. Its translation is CASSQDMGQRYGQYF.

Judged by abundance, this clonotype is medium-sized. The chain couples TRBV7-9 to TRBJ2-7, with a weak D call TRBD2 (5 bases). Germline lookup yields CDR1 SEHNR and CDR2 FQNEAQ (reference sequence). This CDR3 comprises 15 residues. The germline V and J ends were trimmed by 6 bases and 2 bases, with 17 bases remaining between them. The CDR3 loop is CASSPAERSAYEQYF. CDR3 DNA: TGTGCCAGCAGTCCCGCCGAGCGGAGTGCCTACGAGCAGTACTTC.

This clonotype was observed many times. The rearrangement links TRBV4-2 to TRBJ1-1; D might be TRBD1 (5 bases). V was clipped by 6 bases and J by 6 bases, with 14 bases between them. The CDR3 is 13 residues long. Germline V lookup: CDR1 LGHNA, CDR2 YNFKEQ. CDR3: CASRSGLFPEAFF. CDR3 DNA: TGTGCCAGCAGGTCAGGGCTTTTTCCTGAAGCTTTCTTT.

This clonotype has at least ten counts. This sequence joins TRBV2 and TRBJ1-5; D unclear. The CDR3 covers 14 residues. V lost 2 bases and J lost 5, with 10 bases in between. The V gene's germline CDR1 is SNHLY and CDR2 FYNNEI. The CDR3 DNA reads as TGTGCCAGCAGTGAATTTCGGGTTGATCAGCCCCAGCATTTT. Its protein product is CASSEFRVDQPQHF.

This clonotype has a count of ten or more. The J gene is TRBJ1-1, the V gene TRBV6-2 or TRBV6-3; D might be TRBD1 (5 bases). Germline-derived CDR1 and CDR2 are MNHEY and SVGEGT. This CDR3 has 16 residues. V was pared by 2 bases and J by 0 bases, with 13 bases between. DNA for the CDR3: TGTGCCAGCAGTTACCGCGATGGGGCGATGAACACTGAAGCTTTCTTT. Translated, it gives CASSYRDGAMNTEAFF.

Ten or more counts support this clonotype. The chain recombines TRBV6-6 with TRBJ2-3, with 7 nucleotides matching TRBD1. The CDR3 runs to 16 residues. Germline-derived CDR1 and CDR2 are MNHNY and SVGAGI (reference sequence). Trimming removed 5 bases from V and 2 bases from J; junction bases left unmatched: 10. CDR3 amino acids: CASSLAPGTDTDTQYF. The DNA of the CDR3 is TGTGCCAGCAGTCTTGCCCCGGGGACAGACACAGATACGCAGTATTTT.

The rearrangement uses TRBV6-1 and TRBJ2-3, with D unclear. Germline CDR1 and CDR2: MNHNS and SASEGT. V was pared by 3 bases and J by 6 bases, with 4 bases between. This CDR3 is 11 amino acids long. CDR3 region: CASSDADTQYF. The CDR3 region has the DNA TGTGCCAGCAGTGACGCTGATACGCAGTATTTT.

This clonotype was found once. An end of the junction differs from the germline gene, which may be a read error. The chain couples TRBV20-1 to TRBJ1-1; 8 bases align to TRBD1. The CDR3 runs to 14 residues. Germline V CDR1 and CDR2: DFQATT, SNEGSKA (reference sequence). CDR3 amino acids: CGALDRDVDTEAFF. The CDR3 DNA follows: TGCGGTGCTCTGGACAGGGATGTCGACACTGAAGCTTTCTTT.